This TCR beta chain originates from a study of blood T cell repertoires in COVID-19. The wider study: PBMCs, B-cell-depleted T cells, or T cells were the source of the cDNA or gDNA that made up the material.

In the original workflow: From reference gene primer amplification, estimates of nucleated cell counts were derived. Clones were read by immunoSEQ multiplex PCR, and TCRdb kept only the in-frame ones, dropping some. D and trimming come from the DNA, and the V and J calls and clone size come from that table. This table has more than 35,000 clones, 85% appearing once. This sequence originates from a human donor in a cohort sampled during active COVID-19. The sequenced sample consisted of peripheral blood.

In DNA, the CDR3 is TGTGCCAGCAGCCGTAACTATGGCTACACCTTC. It codes for CASSRNYGYTF. V and J are TRBV2 and TRBJ1-2; no reliable D call. Germline CDR1 reads SNHLY; CDR2 reads FYNNEI. V gave up 6 bases and J gave up 1 base, with 3 bases separating them. The CDR3 spans 11 residues.